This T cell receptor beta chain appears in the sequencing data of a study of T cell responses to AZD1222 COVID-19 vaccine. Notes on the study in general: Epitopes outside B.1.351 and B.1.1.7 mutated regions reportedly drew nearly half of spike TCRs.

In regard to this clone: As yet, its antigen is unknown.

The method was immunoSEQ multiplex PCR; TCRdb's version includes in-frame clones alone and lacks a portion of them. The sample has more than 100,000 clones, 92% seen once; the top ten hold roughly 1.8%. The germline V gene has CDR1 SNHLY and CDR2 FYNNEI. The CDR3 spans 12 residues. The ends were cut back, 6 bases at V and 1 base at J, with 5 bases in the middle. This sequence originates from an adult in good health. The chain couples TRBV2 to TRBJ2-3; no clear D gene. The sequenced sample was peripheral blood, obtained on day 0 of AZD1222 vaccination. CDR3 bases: TGTGCCAGCAGGACACGCACAGATACGCAGTATTTT. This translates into CASRTRTDTQYF.